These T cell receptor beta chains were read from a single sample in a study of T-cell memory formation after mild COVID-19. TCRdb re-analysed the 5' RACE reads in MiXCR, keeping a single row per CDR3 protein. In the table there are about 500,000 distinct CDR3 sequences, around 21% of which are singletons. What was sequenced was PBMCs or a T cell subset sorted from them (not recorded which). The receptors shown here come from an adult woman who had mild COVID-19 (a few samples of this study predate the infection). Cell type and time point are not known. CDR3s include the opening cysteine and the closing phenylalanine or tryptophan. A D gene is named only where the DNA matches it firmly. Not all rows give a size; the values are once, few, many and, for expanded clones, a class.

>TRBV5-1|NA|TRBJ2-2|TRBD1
TGCGCCAGCAGCGAAGGGACAGAGCACACCGGGGAGCTGTTTTTT
CASSEGTEHTGELFF
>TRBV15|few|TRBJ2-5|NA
TGTGCCACCAGCCGTGACCCGGCTCAGGAGACCCAGTACTTC
CATSRDPAQETQYF
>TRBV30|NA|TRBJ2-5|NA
TGTGCCTCGACGGAGACTAGTGGTTACCAGACCCAGTACTTC
CASTETSGYQTQYF
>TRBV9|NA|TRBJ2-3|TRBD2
TGTGCCAGCAGCGCCCCAAATCTAGCGGGAGGGCCAACAGATACGCAGTATTTT
CASSAPNLAGGPTDTQYF
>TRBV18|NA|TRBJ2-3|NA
TGTGCCAGCTCACCTGGCGGGATAGAGACAGATACGCAGTATTTT
CASSPGGIETDTQYF
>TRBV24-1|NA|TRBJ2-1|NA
TGTGCCACCAGTGATCCCGCCCCGGACAGACGGTCCTACAATGAGCAGTTCTTC
CATSDPAPDRRSYNEQFF
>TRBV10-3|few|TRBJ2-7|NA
TGTGCCATCAGTGGCGGGCGCTCCTACGAGCAGTACTTC
CAISGGRSYEQYF
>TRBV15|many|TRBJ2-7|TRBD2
TGTGCCACCAGCAGCGGGAGGGTCTCCTACGAGCAGTACTTC
CATSSGRVSYEQYF
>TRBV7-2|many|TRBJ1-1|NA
TGTGCCAGCAGCTCGACAGGAACCAGGCGCACTGAAGCTTTCTTT
CASSSTGTRRTEAFF
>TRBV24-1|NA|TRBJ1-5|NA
TGTGCCACCAGTGAACAGGGTAATCAGCCCCAGCATTTT
CATSEQGNQPQHF
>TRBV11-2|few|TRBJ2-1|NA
TGTGCCAGCAGCTTATCTCTAGCTCTTTTAAATGAGCAGTTCTTC
CASSLSLALLNEQFF
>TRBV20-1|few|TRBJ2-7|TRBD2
TGCAGTGCTAGGCGCCGGACTAGCGGGGCCCTTTGGGGGCAGTACTTC
CSARRRTSGALWGQYF
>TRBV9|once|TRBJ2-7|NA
TGTGCCAGCAGCGTAGACATGGTGGGAGCGTGGCAGTACTTC
CASSVDMVGAWQYF
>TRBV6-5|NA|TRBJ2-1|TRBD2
TGTGCCAGCACTCAGGCTAGCGGTACATATAGTGAGCAGTTCTTC
CASTQASGTYSEQFF
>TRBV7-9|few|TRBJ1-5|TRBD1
TGTGCCAGCAGCCCTCCGGGACAGATGCATCAGCCCCAGCATTTT
CASSPPGQMHQPQHF
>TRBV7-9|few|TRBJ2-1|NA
TGTGCCAGCCCCGAAGGACCCAATGAGCAGTTCTTC
CASPEGPNEQFF
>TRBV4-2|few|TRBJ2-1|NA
TGTGCCAGCAGCCAAGAGGACAGTTTCAATGAGCAGTTCTTC
CASSQEDSFNEQFF
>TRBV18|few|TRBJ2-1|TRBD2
TGTGCCAGCTCACCACCATCAGGACTAGCGGGTTACAATGAGCAGTTCTTC
CASSPPSGLAGYNEQFF
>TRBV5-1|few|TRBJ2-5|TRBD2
TGCGCCAGCGGACTAGGATTAGAGACCCAGTACTTC
CASGLGLETQYF
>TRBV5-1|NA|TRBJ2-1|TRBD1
TGCGCCAGCAGCGGGACAGGTCAACACTCTGAGCAGTTCTTC
CASSGTGQHSEQFF
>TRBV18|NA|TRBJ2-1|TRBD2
TGTGCCAGCTCACCAAGCTTAGCGGGGGCAAACTCCTACAATGAGCAGTTCTTC
CASSPSLAGANSYNEQFF
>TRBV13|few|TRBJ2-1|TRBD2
TGTGCCAGCAGACCCCCTCCGGGAGCGGGGACCAATGAGCAGTTCTTC
CASRPPPGAGTNEQFF
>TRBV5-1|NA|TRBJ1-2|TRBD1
TGCGCCAGCAGTGTGGGACAGGTTGGTGGCTACACCTTC
CASSVGQVGGYTF
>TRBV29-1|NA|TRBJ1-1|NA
TGCAGCGGAGGGCCTGAAGCTTTCTTT
CSGGPEAFF
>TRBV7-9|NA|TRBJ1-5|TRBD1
TGTGCCAGCAGCTTAGGCCACAGGGGGCCGGGGAATCAGCCCCAGCATTTT
CASSLGHRGPGNQPQHF
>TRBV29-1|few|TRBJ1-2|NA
TGCAGCGTTGCGAGCGGTCGCCGATGCACCTTC
CSVASGRRCTF
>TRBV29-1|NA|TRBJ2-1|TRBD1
TGCAGCTCCACACAGGGGTCCTACAATGAGCAGTTCTTC
CSSTQGSYNEQFF
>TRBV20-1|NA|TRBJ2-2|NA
TGCAGTGCACCCCGCCAGGGACCCGGGGAGCTGTTTTTT
CSAPRQGPGELFF
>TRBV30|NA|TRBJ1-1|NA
TGTGCCTGGGGCCGGGGAAACACTGAAGCTTTCTTT
CAWGRGNTEAFF
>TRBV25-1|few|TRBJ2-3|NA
TGTGCCAGCCCCTGGGGGAAGTCTAGCACAGATACGCAGTATTTT
CASPWGKSSTDTQYF
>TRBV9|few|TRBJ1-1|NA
TGTGCCAGCAGCGTAGACTTGAACACTGAAGCTTTCTTT
CASSVDLNTEAFF
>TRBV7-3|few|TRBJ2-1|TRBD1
TGTGCCAGCAGCCCAGACAGGGATCGCGGTGAGCAGTTCTTC
CASSPDRDRGEQFF
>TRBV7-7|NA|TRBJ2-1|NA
TGTGCTAGCAGCCCTGGACAGTTTCAAGCTTACAATGAGCAGTTCTTC
CASSPGQFQAYNEQFF
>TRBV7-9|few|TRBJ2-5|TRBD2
TGTGCCAGCAGCTTAGGCGGGGGGGCCGAAAAGACCCAGTACTTC
CASSLGGGAEKTQYF
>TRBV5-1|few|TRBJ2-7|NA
TGCGCCAGCAGCCCCAGGGCGGGATACGAGCAGTACTTC
CASSPRAGYEQYF
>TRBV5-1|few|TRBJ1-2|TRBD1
TGCGCCAGCAGCGAGGGACAGGGGTCCTATGGCTACACCTTC
CASSEGQGSYGYTF
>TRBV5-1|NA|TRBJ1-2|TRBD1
TGCGCCAGCAGCTCAGATCACCGAGTCAGGGGGCGTCAGGTGTATGGCTACACCTTC
CASSSDHRVRGRQVYGYTF
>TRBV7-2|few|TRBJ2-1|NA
TGTGCCAGCAGCTTTATCCTCTCTGGAGTAATCGGGTCCTCCTACAATGAGCAGTTCTTC
CASSFILSGVIGSSYNEQFF
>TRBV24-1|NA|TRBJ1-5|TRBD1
TGTGCCACCAGTGACCGGAGGGGACAGGGGAATCAGCCCCAGCATTTT
CATSDRRGQGNQPQHF
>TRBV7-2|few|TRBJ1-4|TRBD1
TGTGCCAGCAGCTTCACGGGGACAGGGTACGGGGCGGTGTTTTTT
CASSFTGTGYGAVFF
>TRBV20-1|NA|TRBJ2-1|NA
TGCAGTGCTAGATTTTCGGGGGCCCGGGGTGAGCAGTTCTTC
CSARFSGARGEQFF
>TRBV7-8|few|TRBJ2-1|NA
TGTGCCAGCAGCTTAGGGACCGTAGGGGGCAATGAGCAGTTCTTC
CASSLGTVGGNEQFF
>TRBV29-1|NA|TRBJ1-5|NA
TGCAGCGCCGCCTGGGGCGAAAATCAGCCCCAGCATTTT
CSAAWGENQPQHF
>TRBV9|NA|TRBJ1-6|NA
TGTGCCAGCAGCGTAGAAGGGGGGGCGAATTCACCCCTCCACTTT
CASSVEGGANSPLHF
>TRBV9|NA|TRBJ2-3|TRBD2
TGTGCCAGCAACCCTAGCGGGAACGCAGATACGCAGTATTTT
CASNPSGNADTQYF
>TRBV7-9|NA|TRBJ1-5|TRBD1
TGTGCCAGCAGCTTAGCTTTGACAGGGGTGAATCATCCCCAGCATTTT
CASSLALTGVNHPQHF
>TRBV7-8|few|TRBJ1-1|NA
TGTGCCAGCAGCTTATACGTCGGGGCCCCTGAAGCTTTCTTT
CASSLYVGAPEAFF
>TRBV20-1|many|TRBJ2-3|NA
TGCAGTGCCAGAATGTTCGGGGGCAGAACAGATACGCAGTATTTT
CSARMFGGRTDTQYF
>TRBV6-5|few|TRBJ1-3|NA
TGTGCCAGCAGTCCCGGGAGATCTCTTGGAAACACCATATATTTT
CASSPGRSLGNTIYF
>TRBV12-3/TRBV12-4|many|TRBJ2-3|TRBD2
TGTGCCAGCAGTTTAATAGCGGGAGCCCCAGATACGCAGTATTTT
CASSLIAGAPDTQYF
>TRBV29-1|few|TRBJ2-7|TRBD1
TGCAGCGTTGAAGGGGAGGGACAGGGGCTCGACGAGCAGTACTTC
CSVEGEGQGLDEQYF
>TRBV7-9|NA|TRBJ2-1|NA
TGTGCCAGCCGCCTTGGGGCAACGGGGAATGAGCAGTTCTTC
CASRLGATGNEQFF